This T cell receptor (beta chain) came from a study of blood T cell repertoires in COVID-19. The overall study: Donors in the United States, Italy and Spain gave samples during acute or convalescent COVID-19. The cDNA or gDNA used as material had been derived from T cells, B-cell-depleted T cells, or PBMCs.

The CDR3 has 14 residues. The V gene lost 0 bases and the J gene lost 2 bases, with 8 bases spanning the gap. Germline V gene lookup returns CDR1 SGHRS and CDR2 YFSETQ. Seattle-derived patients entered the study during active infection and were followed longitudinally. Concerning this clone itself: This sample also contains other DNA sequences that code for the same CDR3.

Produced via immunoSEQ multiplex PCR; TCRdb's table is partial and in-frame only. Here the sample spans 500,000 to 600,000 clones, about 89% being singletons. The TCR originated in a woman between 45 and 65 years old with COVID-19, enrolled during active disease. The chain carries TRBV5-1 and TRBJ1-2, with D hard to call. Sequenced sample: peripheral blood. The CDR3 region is CASSLGTANYGYTF. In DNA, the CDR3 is TGCGCCAGCAGCTTGGGTACAGCCAACTATGGCTACACCTTC.